Reported below is one T cell receptor beta chain. This sample is part of a study of T cell responses to AZD1222 COVID-19 vaccine. The method was immunoSEQ multiplex PCR; TCRdb's version includes in-frame clones alone and lacks a portion of them. This sample has tens of thousands of clones, with 70% to 90% found just once. This receptor was taken from an adult in good health. The sample here was peripheral blood, taken on day 0 of AZD1222 vaccination.

For the CDR3, the DNA is TGCAGCGTTGAAAGGCAGGGCAGCACTGAAGCTTTCTTT. It yields the protein CSVERQGSTEAFF. The gene calls are TRBV29-1 and TRBJ1-1; possible D gene TRBD1, 5 bases. Germline CDR1 and CDR2: SQVTM and ANQGSEA. CDR3 length: 13 amino acids. V was shortened by 2 bases and J by 4 bases, with 11 bases between the two germline ends.